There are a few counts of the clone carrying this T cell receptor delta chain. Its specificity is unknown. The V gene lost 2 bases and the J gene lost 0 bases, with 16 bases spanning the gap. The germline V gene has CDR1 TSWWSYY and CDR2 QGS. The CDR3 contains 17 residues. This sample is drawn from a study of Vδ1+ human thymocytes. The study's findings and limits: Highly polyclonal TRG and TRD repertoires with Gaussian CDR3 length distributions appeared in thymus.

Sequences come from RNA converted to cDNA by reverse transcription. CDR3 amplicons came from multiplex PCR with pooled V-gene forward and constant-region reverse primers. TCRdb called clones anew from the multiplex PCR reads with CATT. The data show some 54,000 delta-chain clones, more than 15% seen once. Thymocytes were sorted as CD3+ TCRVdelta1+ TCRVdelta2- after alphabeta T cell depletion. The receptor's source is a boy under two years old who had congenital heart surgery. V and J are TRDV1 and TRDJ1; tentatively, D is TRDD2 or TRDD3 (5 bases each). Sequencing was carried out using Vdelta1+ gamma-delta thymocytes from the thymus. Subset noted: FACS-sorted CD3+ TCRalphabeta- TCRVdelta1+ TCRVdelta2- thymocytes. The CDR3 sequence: CALGESSPYTYTDKLIF. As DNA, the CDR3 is TGTGCTCTTGGGGAATCTTCCCCCTATACGTACACCGATAAACTCATCTTT.